This passage covers 18 T cell receptor beta chains from one sample sequenced in a study of shared clonotypes between healthy human individuals. Measured with immunoSEQ multiplex PCR; TCRdb has only the in-frame clones, and not every one. The profile shows over 850,000 clones, 78% of them singletons. Sequenced sample: memory CD4+ T cells from PBMCs. Subset specified: CD45RA-negative fraction. Receptors were obtained from a man younger than 35 in good health. Some clones in this sample may be carry-over from other donors' samples.

V usage is TRBV5-8 and J usage is TRBJ1-2; D may be TRBD1 (5 bases). CDR1 is SGHTS, CDR2 YDEGEE, per germline. V lost 2 bases, J lost 8 bases, and 13 bases lay in between. This CDR3 has 13 residues. The CDR3 coding sequence is TGTGCCAGCAGCTTAAGGGGATTCGGGGGCTACACCTTC. This encodes CASSLRGFGGYTF.

The CDR3 region has the DNA TGTGCCAGCAGCTTCGACCCTAGCGGAGCCTACGAGCAGTACTTC. This gives the protein CASSFDPSGAYEQYF. J is TRBJ2-7 and V is TRBV7-2; 7 nucleotides line up with TRBD2. The germline CDR1 and CDR2 sequences are SGHTA and FQGNSA. This CDR3 is built from 15 residues. Trimming removed 3 bases from V and 2 bases from J; junction bases left unmatched: 7.

This chain uses TRBV28 with TRBJ1-1; a possible D gene is TRBD1 (6 bases). Germline CDR1 reads MDHEN; CDR2 reads SYDVKM. Trimming pared 1 base from V and 8 bases from J, leaving 11 bases between. This CDR3 contains 13 residues. Here the CDR3 DNA reads TGTGCCAGCAGTTTATATGCGACAGGCGAAGCTTTCTTT. This sequence encodes CASSLYATGEAFF.

The chain combines TRBV5-1 with TRBJ2-3; D is unresolved. The germline CDR1 and CDR2 sequences are SGHRS and YFSETQ. The CDR3 has 14 amino acids. Between the trimmed V and J ends, which lost 6 bases and 2 bases, there was a span of 13 bases. The CDR3 loop reads CASKSYLITDTQYF. The CDR3 bases are TGCGCCAGCAAAAGCTATCTAATCACAGATACGCAGTATTTT.

The chain recombines TRBV28 with TRBJ2-1; maybe TRBD1 (5 bases). The CDR3 consists of 15 residues. Per germline, CDR1 MDHEN and CDR2 SYDVKM. V lost 2 bases and J 4 bases, leaving 12 bases between the germline ends. CDR3 coding DNA: TGTGCCAGCAGTTTAAAGGGGAATCGGTACAATGAGCAGTTCTTC. This encodes CASSLKGNRYNEQFF.

The chain combines TRBV30 with TRBJ1-3; D is ambiguous. Germline lookup yields CDR1 GTSNPN and CDR2 SVGIG (reference sequence). The CDR3 covers 14 residues. The germline V and J ends were trimmed by 0 bases and 0 bases, with 6 bases remaining between them. In DNA, the CDR3 is TGTGCCTGGAGTGTAGCACGCTCTGGAAACACCATATATTTT. This codes for CAWSVARSGNTIYF.

This clone came up a few times. Other DNA variants within this sample encode the same CDR3. The chain has TRBV29-1 and TRBJ2-5; TRBD1 aligns across 9 bases. J gave up 3 bases and V 7 bases, and 3 bases lay outside the gene matches. Germline V gives CDR1 SQVTM, CDR2 ANQGSEA. CDR3 size: 12 residues. The chain's CDR3 is CSGGQGEETQYF. The CDR3 DNA reads as TGCAGCGGGGGACAGGGCGAAGAGACCCAGTACTTC. Full variable domain (remainder filled in from reference TRBV29-1 and TRBJ2-5): SAVISQKPSRDICQRGTSLTIQCQVDSQVTMMFWYRQQPGQSLTLIATANQGSEATYESGFVIDKFPISRPNLTFSTLTVSNMSPEDSSIYLCSGGQGEETQYFGPGTRLLVL.

The genes are TRBV4-1 and TRBJ1-2; D gene uncertain. This CDR3 contains 16 residues. Trimming stripped 3 bases from V and 3 bases from J, with 17 bases between. Germline assignment: CDR1 MGHRA and CDR2 YSYEKL. In DNA form, the CDR3 reads TGCGCCAGCAGCCAGATGGGCCGGCAGCTTGACTATGGCTACACCTTC. It yields the protein CASSQMGRQLDYGYTF.

This rearrangement joins TRBV7-2 to TRBJ1-2, with a possible D match to TRBD1 (5 bases). Trimming cost V 7 bases and J 3 bases, with 12 bases left between them. Germline CDR1 reads SGHTA; CDR2 reads FQGNSA. CDR3 length equals 13 residues. The CDR3 DNA follows: TGTGCCAGCAAGGGCAGGGCGGACTATGGCTACACCTTC. Protein sequence: CASKGRADYGYTF. Full variable domain (outside the CDR3, taken from reference TRBV7-2 and TRBJ1-2): GAGVSQSPSNKVTEKGKDVELRCDPISGHTALYWYRQSLGQGLEFLIYFQGNSAPDKSGLPSDRFSAERTGGSVSTLTIQRTQQEDSAVYLCASKGRADYGYTFGSGTRLTVV.

This chain connects TRBV5-1 to TRBJ2-7; perhaps TRBD2 as D (6 bases). V lost 3 bases to trimming and J lost 2 bases, with 12 bases between them. Germline CDR1 and CDR2: SGHRS and YFSETQ. The CDR3 runs 14 residues. CDR3 protein: CASSSQGGAYEQYF. CDR3 DNA: TGCGCCAGCAGCTCCCAAGGCGGGGCCTACGAGCAGTACTTC.

Comment on this clone: Other DNA sequences in this specimen translate into the identical CDR3. The chain couples TRBV4-1 to TRBJ2-7; no reliable D call. Germline assignment: CDR1 MGHRA and CDR2 YSYEKL. V was trimmed by 4 bases and J by 5 bases, leaving 15 bases between them. This CDR3 region has 14 residues. CDR3 bases: TGCGCCAGCAGCCGGTCCGCAGAGAGCAACGAGCAGTACTTC. Translating it yields CASSRSAESNEQYF.

J is TRBJ2-2 and V is TRBV7-9; D ambiguous. From germline, CDR1 is SEHNR and CDR2 FQNEAQ (reference sequence). There are 13 residues in the CDR3. The germline V and J ends were trimmed by 2 bases and 3 bases, with 4 bases remaining between them. CDR3 DNA sequence: TGTGCCAGCAGCTTACTACACACCGGGGAGCTGTTTTTT. This codes for CASSLLHTGELFF.

DNA of the CDR3: TGTGCCTGGAGCGAGGGGTTTTATAGCAATCAGCCCCAGCATTTT. This codes for CAWSEGFYSNQPQHF. This chain connects TRBV30 to TRBJ1-5; tentative D call: TRBD1 (5 bases). CDR1 GTSNPN and CDR2 SVGIG come from the germline V gene (reference sequence). This CDR3 has 15 amino acids. V was trimmed by 3 bases and J by 0 bases, leaving 12 bases between them.

The chain uses TRBV6-1 and TRBJ1-5; the D is unclear. Germline V CDR1 and CDR2: MNHNS, SASEGT. This CDR3 has 13 amino acids. V lost 8 bases and J lost 0, with 8 bases in between. The CDR3 loop reads CASGTDSNQPQHF. CDR3 in DNA: TGTGCCAGCGGCACTGATAGCAATCAGCCCCAGCATTTT.

This rearrangement joins TRBV10-3 to TRBJ2-1, with TRBD2 matching over 8 bases. In germline, CDR1 is ENHRY, CDR2 SYGVKD. The CDR3 has 15 amino acids. The V segment lost 10 bases and the J segment 8 bases; nucleotides outside the gene matches: 16. Here the CDR3 DNA reads TGTGCCACCTTGACCTCGGGAGGGATGTTGGATGAGCAGTTCTTC. Its translation is CATLTSGGMLDEQFF.

The rearrangement joins TRBV9 to TRBJ2-2; no definite D call. CDR1 is SGDLS, CDR2 YYNGEE, per germline. The CDR3 spans 15 residues. V gave up 0 bases and J gave up 3 bases, with 9 bases separating them. The CDR3 coding sequence is TGTGCCAGCAGCGTAGCTCCCTCACACACCGGGGAGCTGTTTTTT. As protein: CASSVAPSHTGELFF.

This sequence joins TRBV5-4 and TRBJ2-4, with D perhaps TRBD2 (6 bases). Trimming stripped 5 bases from V and 8 bases from J, with 17 bases between. Germline V gene lookup returns CDR1 SGHNT and CDR2 YYREEE (reference sequence). The CDR3 has 14 residues. The CDR3 bases are TGTGCCAGCAGGTCGGACTATTCTGAGGACATTCAGTACTTC. Its protein is CASRSDYSEDIQYF. The full variable domain, completed using reference TRBV5-4 and TRBJ2-4, is ETGVTQSPTHLIKTRGQQVTLRCSSQSGHNTVSWYQQALGQGPQFIFQYYREEENGRGNFPPRFSGLQFPNYSSELNVNALELDDSALYLCASRSDYSEDIQYFGAGTRLSVL.

The chain uses TRBV5-6 and TRBJ2-3; D is possibly TRBD1 (7 bases). This CDR3 contains 15 residues. In germline, CDR1 is SGHDT, CDR2 YYEEEE. Trimming stripped 2 bases from V and 2 bases from J, with 12 bases between. The CDR3 protein is CASSFAGQYTDTQYF. CDR3 bases: TGTGCCAGCAGCTTTGCGGGACAGTACACAGATACGCAGTATTTT.